These T cell receptor beta chains were read from a single sample in a study of cytomegalovirus exposure and HLA in healthy donors. The protocol was immunoSEQ multiplex PCR, while the TCRdb copy is restricted to in-frame clones and leaves out a portion. This listing includes fewer than 200,000 clones. The sample was PBMCs. These receptors were obtained from a man aged 25 to 40 in good health and CMV-seronegative. Both conserved end residues are part of each CDR3. A D gene is named only where the DNA matches it firmly.

J: TRBJ1-2
V: TRBV7-2
D: TRBD1
CDR3: CASSPRQGPTYGYTF
DNA: TGTGCCAGCAGCCCCAGACAGGGGCCCACGTATGGCTACACCTTC

J: TRBJ1-1
V: TRBV28
D: .
CDR3: CASSWGLTGLGVVGTEAFF
DNA: TGTGCCAGCAGTTGGGGCTTAACAGGGCTAGGGGTTGTAGGCACTGAAGCTTTCTTT

J: TRBJ1-2
V: TRBV19
D: TRBD1
CDR3: CATWRGTGKNYGYTF
DNA: TGTGCCACCTGGCGTGGGACAGGAAAAAACTATGGCTACACCTTC

J: TRBJ2-6
V: TRBV4-2
D: .
CDR3: CASSQDRASGANVLTF
DNA: TGTGCCAGCAGCCAAGACAGGGCCTCTGGGGCCAACGTCCTGACTTTC

J: TRBJ1-1
V: TRBV18
D: .
CDR3: CASSPEEGNTEAFF
DNA: TGTGCCAGCTCACCAGAGGAGGGAAACACTGAAGCTTTCTTT

J: TRBJ2-6
V: TRBV7-8
D: .
CDR3: CASSSRQAGANVLTF
DNA: TGTGCCAGCAGCTCCCGACAGGCTGGGGCCAACGTCCTGACTTTC

J: TRBJ2-5
V: TRBV6-5
D: TRBD1
CDR3: CASSPGTAQETQYF
DNA: TGTGCCAGCAGCCCCGGGACAGCGCAAGAGACCCAGTACTTC

J: TRBJ1-1
V: TRBV2
D: .
CDR3: CASRLTANTEAFF
DNA: TGTGCCAGCAGGTTAACAGCGAACACTGAAGCTTTCTTT

J: TRBJ1-2
V: TRBV18
D: .
CDR3: CASSPEEGRGYTF
DNA: TGTGCCAGCTCCCCCGAAGAGGGAAGGGGCTACACCTTC

J: TRBJ2-6
V: TRBV30
D: .
CDR3: CAWHRGIGAGANVLTF
DNA: TGTGCCTGGCATAGGGGGATTGGGGCTGGGGCCAACGTCCTGACTTTC

J: TRBJ1-4
V: TRBV19
D: TRBD1
CDR3: CASGGDRGQEKLFF
DNA: TGTGCCAGTGGGGGGGACAGGGGACAAGAAAAACTGTTTTTT

J: TRBJ2-7
V: TRBV5-1
D: .
CDR3: CASSLTASYEQYF
DNA: TGCGCCAGCAGCTTGACAGCCTCCTACGAGCAGTACTTC

J: TRBJ1-4
V: TRBV10-2
D: TRBD1
CDR3: CASSEGGGEGEKLFF
DNA: TGCGCCAGCAGTGAAGGAGGGGGCGAAGGTGAAAAACTGTTTTTT

J: TRBJ1-2
V: TRBV28
D: TRBD1
CDR3: CASGADRADKGYTF
DNA: TGTGCCAGCGGAGCTGACAGGGCGGACAAAGGCTACACCTTC

J: TRBJ1-4
V: TRBV6-5
D: .
CDR3: CASSSLAATNEKLFF
DNA: TGTGCCAGCAGTTCCCTAGCAGCAACTAATGAAAAACTGTTTTTT

J: TRBJ2-1
V: TRBV6-5
D: TRBD1
CDR3: CASSSGQGKSNEQFF
DNA: TGTGCCAGCAGTTCCGGACAGGGAAAATCCAATGAGCAGTTCTTC

J: TRBJ1-5
V: TRBV15
D: .
CDR3: CATSKQTGNQPQHF
DNA: TGTGCCACCAGCAAGCAGACAGGCAATCAGCCCCAGCATTTT

J: TRBJ2-7
V: TRBV6-5
D: TRBD1
CDR3: CASSRGTGGNVEQYF
DNA: TGTGCCAGCAGCCGAGGGACAGGTGGCAATGTAGAGCAGTACTTC

J: TRBJ1-2
V: TRBV2
D: .
CDR3: CASGRGDSNYGYTF
DNA: TGTGCCAGCGGCCGCGGAGACTCTAACTATGGCTACACCTTC

J: TRBJ2-5
V: TRBV7-7
D: .
CDR3: CASSPIGGHKETQYF
DNA: TGTGCCAGCAGCCCAATAGGGGGACATAAAGAGACCCAGTACTTC

J: TRBJ1-4
V: TRBV7-2
D: TRBD1
CDR3: CAGSLVGQGESEKLFF
DNA: TGTGCCGGCAGCTTAGTGGGGCAGGGGGAAAGTGAAAAACTGTTTTTT

J: TRBJ2-1
V: TRBV30
D: .
CDR3: CAWTEGQSSYSEQFF
DNA: TGTGCCTGGACTGAAGGACAGTCTTCCTACAGTGAGCAGTTCTTC

J: TRBJ1-2
V: TRBV6-5
D: .
CDR3: CASSYSYRDEYGYTF
DNA: TGTGCCAGCAGTTACTCCTACAGGGATGAATATGGCTACACCTTC

J: TRBJ1-3
V: TRBV7-6
D: TRBD1
CDR3: CASSPSDRGAGNTIYF
DNA: TGTGCCAGCAGCCCCTCCGACAGGGGAGCTGGAAACACCATATATTTT

J: TRBJ1-4
V: TRBV5-5
D: TRBD1
CDR3: CASSFFRGQGEKLFF
DNA: TGTGCCAGCAGCTTCTTCCGTGGACAGGGCGAAAAACTGTTTTTT

J: TRBJ2-1
V: TRBV11-3
D: .
CDR3: CASFLAGASNNEQFF
DNA: TGTGCCAGCTTTCTAGCAGGAGCGTCCAACAATGAGCAGTTCTTC

J: TRBJ1-1
V: TRBV5-4
D: .
CDR3: CASSSYQGFRNTEAFF
DNA: TGTGCCAGCAGCTCCTACCAGGGGTTTCGAAACACTGAAGCTTTCTTT

J: TRBJ2-7
V: TRBV5-1
D: .
CDR3: CASSLSGPYFGEQYF
DNA: TGCGCCAGCAGCTTGAGCGGGCCCTATTTTGGCGAGCAGTACTTC

J: TRBJ2-3
V: TRBV5-1
D: TRBD2
CDR3: CASSLSPLSGSGGSDTQYF
DNA: TGCGCCAGCAGCTTGTCTCCCCTTTCTGGTAGCGGGGGTTCAGATACGCAGTATTTT

J: TRBJ2-7
V: TRBV4-2
D: TRBD1
CDR3: CASSQPSGTGGYEQYF
DNA: TGTGCCAGCAGCCAACCCTCCGGGACAGGGGGCTACGAGCAGTACTTC

J: TRBJ2-7
V: TRBV9
D: .
CDR3: CASSVGHPGSYEQYF
DNA: TGTGCCAGCAGCGTAGGCCACCCCGGCTCCTACGAGCAGTACTTC

J: TRBJ1-2
V: TRBV18
D: TRBD1
CDR3: CASSSQGADGYTF
DNA: TGTGCCAGCTCATCACAGGGGGCGGATGGCTACACCTTC

J: TRBJ1-3
V: TRBV30
D: .
CDR3: CASTGTAGNTIYF
DNA: TGTGCCAGTACAGGGACCGCTGGAAACACCATATATTTT

J: TRBJ1-6
V: TRBV2
D: .
CDR3: CASTSDRDSPLHF
DNA: TGTGCCAGCACCAGCGACCGGGATTCACCCCTCCACTTT

J: TRBJ2-7
V: TRBV30
D: .
CDR3: CAWRGATRYEQYF
DNA: TGTGCCTGGAGGGGAGCCACAAGATACGAGCAGTACTTC

J: TRBJ2-7
V: TRBV4-2
D: .
CDR3: CASSQDKGRYEQYF
DNA: TGTGCCAGCAGCCAAGATAAGGGGCGCTACGAGCAGTACTTC

J: TRBJ1-1
V: TRBV7-2
D: TRBD1
CDR3: CASNLNRGATEAFF
DNA: TGTGCCAGCAACCTCAACAGGGGTGCCACTGAAGCTTTCTTT

J: TRBJ2-7
V: TRBV18
D: .
CDR3: CASSPLPGQRSYEQYF
DNA: TGTGCCAGCTCACCACTACCGGGACAACGCTCCTACGAGCAGTACTTC

J: TRBJ2-5
V: TRBV11-3
D: TRBD1
CDR3: CASSAGTGGWETQYF
DNA: TGTGCCAGCAGCGCCGGGACAGGGGGGTGGGAGACCCAGTACTTC